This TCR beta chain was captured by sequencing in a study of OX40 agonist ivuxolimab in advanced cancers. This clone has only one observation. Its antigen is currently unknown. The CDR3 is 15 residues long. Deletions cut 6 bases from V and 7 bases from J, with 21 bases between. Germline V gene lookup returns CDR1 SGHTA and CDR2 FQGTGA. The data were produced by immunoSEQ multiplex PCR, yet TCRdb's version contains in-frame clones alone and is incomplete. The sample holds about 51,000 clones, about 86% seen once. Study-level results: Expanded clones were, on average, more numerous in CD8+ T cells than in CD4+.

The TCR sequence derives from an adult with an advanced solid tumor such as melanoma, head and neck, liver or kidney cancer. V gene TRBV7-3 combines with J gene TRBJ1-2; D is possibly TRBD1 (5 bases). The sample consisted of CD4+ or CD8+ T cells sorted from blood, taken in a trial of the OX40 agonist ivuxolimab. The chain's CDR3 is CASRPGTDLGVGYTF. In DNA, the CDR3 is TGTGCCAGCAGGCCCGGGACCGACCTCGGGGTTGGCTACACCTTC.